The 13 T cell receptor beta chains in this list originate from one sample, sequenced in a study of control samples from healthy donors and cancer patients. The method was immunoSEQ multiplex PCR; TCRdb's version includes in-frame clones alone and lacks a portion of them. This sample has 93,000 or so clones, with about 89% found just once. The sequenced sample consisted of PBMCs. These receptors were taken from a man in his 60s with lung cancer.

There are many counts of this clone. The CDR3: CASSPAWRQFF. The CDR3 DNA reads as TGTGCCAGCAGCCCCGCGTGGCGGCAGTTCTTC. This rearrangement joins TRBV7-2 to TRBJ2-1; D not certain. With 5 bases removed from V and 12 bases from J, the gap between germline ends came to 11 bases. Germline V gives CDR1 SGHTA, CDR2 FQGNSA. This CDR3 contains 11 residues. The full variable domain, rest sourced from reference TRBV7-2 and TRBJ2-1, is GAGVSQSPSNKVTEKGKDVELRCDPISGHTALYWYRQSLGQGLEFLIYFQGNSAPDKSGLPSDRFSAERTGGSVSTLTIQRTQQEDSAVYLCASSPAWRQFFGPGTRLTVL.

The chain joins TRBV11-1 to TRBJ2-5, with D tentatively TRBD2 (5 bases). The CDR3 length is 13 residues. Deletions cut 4 bases from V and 1 base from J, with 7 bases between. Germline values: CDR1 SGHAT, CDR2 FQDESV (reference sequence). The CDR3 nucleotides are TGTGCCAGCAGCTCCGGGGTCCAAGAGACCCAGTACTTC. Its translation is CASSSGVQETQYF.

This sequence joins TRBV29-1 and TRBJ1-2; the match to TRBD1 covers 9 bases. CDR3 length: 16 residues. Germline V gene lookup returns CDR1 SQVTM and CDR2 ANQGSEA. V lost 5 bases and J lost 6; bases outside the gene matches: 16. CDR3 sequence (DNA): TGCAGCGTTCCTTTGGGGACAGGGAGCAATGTTCATGGCTACACCTTC. Amino acids: CSVPLGTGSNVHGYTF. The complete variable domain, with remaining parts taken from reference TRBV29-1 and TRBJ1-2, reads SAVISQKPSRDICQRGTSLTIQCQVDSQVTMMFWYRQQPGQSLTLIATANQGSEATYESGFVIDKFPISRPNLTFSTLTVSNMSPEDSSIYLCSVPLGTGSNVHGYTFGSGTRLTVV.

The chain recombines TRBV5-1 with TRBJ2-5, with 10 bases matching TRBD1. The CDR3 covers 15 residues. V was clipped by 8 bases and J by 4 bases; unmatched bases: 11. Germline CDR1 reads SGHRS; CDR2 reads YFSETQ. In nucleotides, the CDR3 is TGCGCCAGTAGCCGGACAGGGGGAAGAGGAGAGACCCAGTACTTC. Protein sequence: CASSRTGGRGETQYF. The full variable domain, completed using reference TRBV5-1 and TRBJ2-5, is KAGVTQTPRYLIKTRGQQVTLSCSPISGHRSVSWYQQTPGQGLQFLFEYFSETQRNKGNFPGRFSGRQFSNSRSEMNVSTLELGDSALYLCASSRTGGRGETQYFGPGTRLLVL.

This chain connects TRBV5-5 to TRBJ2-3, with a weak D call TRBD2 (5 bases). Trimming stripped 4 bases from V and 3 bases from J, with 15 bases between. Germline V gene lookup returns CDR1 SGHKS and CDR2 YYEKEE (reference sequence). CDR3 size: 15 residues. CDR3 in amino acids: CASSGRGGETDTQYF. In DNA form, the CDR3 reads TGTGCCAGCAGCGGCCGTGGTGGGGAGACAGATACGCAGTATTTT.

The rearrangement joins TRBV5-4 to TRBJ2-2, with a weak D call TRBD2 (7 bases). The CDR3 runs 14 residues. Germline V CDR1 and CDR2: SGHNT, YYREEE (reference sequence). Trimming pared 7 bases from V and 2 bases from J, leaving 12 bases between. CDR3 nucleotide sequence: TGTGCCAGCCGGGGGGCCCTTAACACCGGGGAGCTGTTTTTT. The encoded protein is CASRGALNTGELFF.

This clone showed up just a few times. V is TRBV9 and J is TRBJ1-6; tentative D call: TRBD1 (5 bases). V dropped 3 bases and J dropped 7 bases, with 14 bases sitting between them. The germline V gene encodes CDR1 SGDLS and CDR2 YYNGEE. CDR3 length: 15 amino acids. DNA of the CDR3: TGTGCCAGCAGCGCCCGGGCGGGACTAAATTCACCCCTCCACTTT. Its translation is CASSARAGLNSPLHF.

The J gene is TRBJ2-7, the V gene TRBV3-1 (or the pseudogene TRBV3-2); 7 bases are a match to TRBD1. This CDR3 contains 16 residues. J gave up 0 bases and V 2 bases, and 7 bases lay outside the gene matches. The germline gives CDR1 LGHDT, CDR2 YNNKEL (reference sequence). The CDR3 DNA sequence: TGTGCCAGCAGCCAACTAACGACAGGGAGCTCCTACGAGCAGTACTTC. It encodes CASSQLTTGSSYEQYF.

The chain joins TRBV7-6 to TRBJ2-5, with D perhaps matching TRBD1 or TRBD2 (5 bases each). Germline V gene lookup returns CDR1 SGHVS and CDR2 FNYEAQ. The V and J ends lost 4 bases and 3 bases respectively, with 27 bases between them. This CDR3 is built from 19 residues. The CDR3 DNA follows: TGTGCCAGCAGCTATCCTTCACCGCCAAAACGAGGGGCCGAAGAGACCCAGTACTTC. The encoded protein is CASSYPSPPKRGAEETQYF.

The J gene is TRBJ1-1, the V gene TRBV7-2; 7 nucleotides align to TRBD1. The CDR3 covers 14 residues. V gave up 5 bases and J gave up 2 bases; unmatched junction bases: 5. Germline V gene data show CDR1 as SGHTA and CDR2 as FQGNSA. The CDR3 is CASSIRQGNTEAFF. DNA for the CDR3: TGTGCCAGCAGCATCAGACAGGGAAACACTGAAGCTTTCTTT.

This clone has only a few counts. The rearrangement uses TRBV10-1 and TRBJ2-2; D not certain. This CDR3 comprises 14 residues. Germline loops: CDR1 WNHNN, CDR2 SYGVQD (reference sequence). Trimming pared 2 bases from V and 7 bases from J, leaving 11 bases between. CDR3 nucleotide sequence: TGCGCCAGCAGTGAGCGCGTGGGTAGCGGGGAGCTGTTTTTT. It specifies CASSERVGSGELFF.

This chain connects TRBV18 to TRBJ2-3, with TRBD2 matching 9 bases. V dropped 5 bases and J dropped 1; count of bases not matched to a gene: 10. The CDR3 covers 17 residues. Germline loops: CDR1 KGHSH, CDR2 LQKENI. The chain's CDR3 is CASSSGGRLAGTDTQYF. Written as DNA, the CDR3 is TGTGCCAGCTCATCGGGGGGGCGACTAGCGGGCACAGATACGCAGTATTTT.

This chain links TRBV7-3 with TRBJ1-1; D may be TRBD1 (5 bases). The V gene's germline CDR1 is SGHTA and CDR2 FQGTGA. This CDR3 is 13 amino acids long. Trimming pared 10 bases from V and 0 bases from J, leaving 12 bases between. The CDR3 protein is CATSLGVNTEAFF. The CDR3 DNA reads as TGTGCCACTTCTCTGGGGGTGAACACTGAAGCTTTCTTT.